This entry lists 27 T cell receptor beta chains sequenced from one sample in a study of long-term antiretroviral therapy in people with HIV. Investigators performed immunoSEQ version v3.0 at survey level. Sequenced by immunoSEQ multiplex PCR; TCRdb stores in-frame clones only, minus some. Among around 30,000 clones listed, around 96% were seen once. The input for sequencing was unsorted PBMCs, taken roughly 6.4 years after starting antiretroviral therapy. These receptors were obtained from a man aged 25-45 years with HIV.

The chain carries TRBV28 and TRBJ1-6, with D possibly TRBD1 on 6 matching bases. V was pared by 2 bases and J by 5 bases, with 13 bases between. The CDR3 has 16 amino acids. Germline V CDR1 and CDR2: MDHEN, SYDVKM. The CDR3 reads CASSLKDRTNNSPLHF. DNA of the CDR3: TGTGCCAGCAGTTTAAAGGACAGAACGAATAATTCACCCCTCCACTTT.

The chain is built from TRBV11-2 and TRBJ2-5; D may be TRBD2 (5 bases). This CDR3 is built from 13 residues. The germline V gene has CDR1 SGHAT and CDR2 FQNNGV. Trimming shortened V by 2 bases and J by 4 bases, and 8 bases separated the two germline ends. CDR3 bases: TGTGCCAGCAGCTTAAGCGGTTCAGAGACCCAGTACTTC. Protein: CASSLSGSETQYF. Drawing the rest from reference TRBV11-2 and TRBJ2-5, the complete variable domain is EAGVAQSPRYKIIEKRQSVAFWCNPISGHATLYWYQQILGQGPKLLIQFQNNGVVDDSQLPKDRFSAERLKGVDSTLKIQPAKLEDSAVYLCASSLSGSETQYFGPGTRLLVL.

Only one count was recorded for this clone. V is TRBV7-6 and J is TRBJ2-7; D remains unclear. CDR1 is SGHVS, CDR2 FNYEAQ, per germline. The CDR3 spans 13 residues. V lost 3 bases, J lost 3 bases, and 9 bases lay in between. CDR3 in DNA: TGTGCCAGCAGCTTGGGCAACTTCTACGAGCAGTACTTC. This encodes CASSLGNFYEQYF.

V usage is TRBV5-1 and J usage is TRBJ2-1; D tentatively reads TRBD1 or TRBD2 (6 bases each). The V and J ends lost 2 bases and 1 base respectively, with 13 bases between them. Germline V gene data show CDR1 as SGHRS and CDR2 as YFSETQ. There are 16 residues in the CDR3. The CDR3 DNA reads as TGCGCCAGCAGCTTAAGGGGGGCAAGGTCCTACAATGAGCAGTTCTTC. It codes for CASSLRGARSYNEQFF.

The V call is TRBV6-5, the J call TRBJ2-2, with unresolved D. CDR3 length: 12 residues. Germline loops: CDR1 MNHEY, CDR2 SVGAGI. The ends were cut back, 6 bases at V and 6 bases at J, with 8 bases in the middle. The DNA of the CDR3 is TGTGCCAGCAGGTCTCTTCCCGGGGAGCTGTTTTTT. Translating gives CASRSLPGELFF.

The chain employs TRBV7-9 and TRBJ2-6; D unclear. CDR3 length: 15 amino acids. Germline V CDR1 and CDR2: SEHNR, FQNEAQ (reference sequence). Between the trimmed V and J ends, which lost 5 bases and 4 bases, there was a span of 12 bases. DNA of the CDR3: TGTGCCAGCAGCGGGTTTTTATACGGGGCCAACGTCCTGACTTTC. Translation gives CASSGFLYGANVLTF.

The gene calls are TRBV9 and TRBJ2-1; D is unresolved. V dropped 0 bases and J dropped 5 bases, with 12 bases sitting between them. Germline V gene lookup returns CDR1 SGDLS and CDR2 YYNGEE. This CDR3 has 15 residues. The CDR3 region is CASSVGGGEHNEQFF. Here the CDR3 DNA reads TGTGCCAGCAGCGTAGGAGGCGGAGAGCACAATGAGCAGTTCTTC. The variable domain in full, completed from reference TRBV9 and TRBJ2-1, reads DSGVTQTPKHLITATGQRVTLRCSPRSGDLSVYWYQQSLDQGLQFLIQYYNGEERAKGNILERFSAQQFPDLHSELNLSSLELGDSALYFCASSVGGGEHNEQFFGPGTRLTVL.

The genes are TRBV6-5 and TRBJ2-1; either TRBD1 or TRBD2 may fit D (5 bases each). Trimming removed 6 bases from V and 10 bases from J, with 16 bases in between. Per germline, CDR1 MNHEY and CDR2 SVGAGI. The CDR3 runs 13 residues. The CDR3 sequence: CASRPPSGAEQFF. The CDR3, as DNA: TGTGCCAGCAGACCGCCGTCCGGGGCAGAGCAGTTCTTC.

CDR3: CAWSDGWAGGYQTQYF. The CDR3 coding sequence is TGTGCCTGGAGTGACGGATGGGCAGGGGGCTATCAGACCCAGTACTTC. This chain uses TRBV30 with TRBJ2-5; 8 nucleotides align to TRBD1. Germline trimming cut 1 base from V and 6 bases from J; bases unmatched to any gene: 13. CDR1 is GTSNPN and CDR2 is SVGIG in the germline V gene (reference sequence). This CDR3 spans 16 amino acids.

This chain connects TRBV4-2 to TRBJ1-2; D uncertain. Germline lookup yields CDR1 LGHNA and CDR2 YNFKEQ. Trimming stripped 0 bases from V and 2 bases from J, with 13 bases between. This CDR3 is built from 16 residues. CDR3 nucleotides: TGTGCCAGCAGCCAAGACCGACTCGTGAGGAACTATGGCTACACCTTC. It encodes CASSQDRLVRNYGYTF.

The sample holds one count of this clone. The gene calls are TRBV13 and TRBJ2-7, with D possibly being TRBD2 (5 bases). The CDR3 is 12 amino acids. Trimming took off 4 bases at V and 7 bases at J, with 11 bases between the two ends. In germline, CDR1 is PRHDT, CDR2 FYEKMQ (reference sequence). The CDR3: CASSSGSGEQYF. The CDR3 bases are TGTGCCAGCAGCTCGGGTTCGGGGGAGCAGTACTTC.

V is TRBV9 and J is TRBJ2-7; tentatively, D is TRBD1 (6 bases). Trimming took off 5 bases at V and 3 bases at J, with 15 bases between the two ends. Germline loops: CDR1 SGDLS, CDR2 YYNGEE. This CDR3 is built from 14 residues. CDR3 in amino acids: CASSPHPDSYEQYF. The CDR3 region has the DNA TGTGCCAGCAGTCCACATCCGGACAGCTACGAGCAGTACTTC.

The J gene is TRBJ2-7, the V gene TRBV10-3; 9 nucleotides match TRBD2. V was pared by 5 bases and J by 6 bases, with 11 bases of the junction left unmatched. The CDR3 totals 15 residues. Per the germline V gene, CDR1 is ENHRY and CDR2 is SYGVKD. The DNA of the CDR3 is TGTGCCATCAGTCCTATTTCAGCGGGGGGTCCCGAGCAGTACTTC. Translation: CAISPISAGGPEQYF.

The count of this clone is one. DNA of the CDR3: TGTGCCAGCAGCGTATATGGGGCCTACGAGCAGTACTTC. This translates into CASSVYGAYEQYF. The rearrangement joins TRBV9 to TRBJ2-7; D is ambiguous. The CDR3 has 13 residues. Deletions cut 1 base from V and 2 bases from J, with 7 bases between. The germline CDR1 and CDR2 sequences are SGDLS and YYNGEE.

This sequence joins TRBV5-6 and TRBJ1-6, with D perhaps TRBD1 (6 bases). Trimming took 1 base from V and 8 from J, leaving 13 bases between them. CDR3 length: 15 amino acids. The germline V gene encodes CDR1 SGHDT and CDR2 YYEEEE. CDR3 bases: TGTGCCAGCAGCTTGATGTCAGGGGTGCATTCACCCCTCCACTTT. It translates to CASSLMSGVHSPLHF.

This CDR3 reads CASSVVGGSSGSGWSDTQYF. As DNA, the CDR3 is TGTGCCAGCAGCGTAGTCGGGGGGTCTAGCGGGAGTGGATGGTCAGATACGCAGTATTTT. The chain has TRBV9 and TRBJ2-3; 10 bases map to TRBD2. This CDR3 comprises 20 residues. Unmatched junction bases numbered 17, after V lost 0 bases and J lost 4 bases. Germline V CDR1 and CDR2: SGDLS, YYNGEE.

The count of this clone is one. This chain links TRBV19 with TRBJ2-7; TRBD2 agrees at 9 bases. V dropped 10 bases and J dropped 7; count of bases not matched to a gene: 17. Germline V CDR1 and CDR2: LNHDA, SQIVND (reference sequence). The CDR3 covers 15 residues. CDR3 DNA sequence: TGTGCCACCTCGTCACTCAGTAGCGGGAGTGGAGAGCAGTACTTC. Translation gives CATSSLSSGSGEQYF.

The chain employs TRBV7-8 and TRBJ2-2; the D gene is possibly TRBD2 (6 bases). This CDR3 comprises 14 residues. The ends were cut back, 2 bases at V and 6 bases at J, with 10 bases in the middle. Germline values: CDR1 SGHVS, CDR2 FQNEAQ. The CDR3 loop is CASSLIGGSGELFF. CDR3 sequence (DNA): TGTGCCAGCAGCTTAATTGGGGGGTCCGGGGAGCTGTTTTTT. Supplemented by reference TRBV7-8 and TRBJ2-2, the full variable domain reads GAGVSQSPRYKVAKRGQDVALRCDPISGHVSLFWYQQALGQGPEFLTYFQNEAQLDKSGLPSDRFFAERPEGSVSTLKIQRTQQEDSAVYLCASSLIGGSGELFFGEGSRLTVL.

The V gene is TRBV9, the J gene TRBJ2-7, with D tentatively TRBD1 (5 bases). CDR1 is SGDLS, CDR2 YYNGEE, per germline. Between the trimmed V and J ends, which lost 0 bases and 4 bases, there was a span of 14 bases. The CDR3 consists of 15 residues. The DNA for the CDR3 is TGTGCCAGCAGCGTAGGGGTTCAGGGTCGGTACGAGCAGTACTTC. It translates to CASSVGVQGRYEQYF.

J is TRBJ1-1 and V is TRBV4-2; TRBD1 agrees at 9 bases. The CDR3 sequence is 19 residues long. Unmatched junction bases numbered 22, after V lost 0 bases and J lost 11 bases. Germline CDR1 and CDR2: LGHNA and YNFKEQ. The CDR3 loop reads CASSQDSGIGTGRGVTAFF. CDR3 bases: TGTGCCAGCAGCCAAGATTCTGGTATAGGGACAGGGCGAGGGGTGACTGCTTTCTTT.

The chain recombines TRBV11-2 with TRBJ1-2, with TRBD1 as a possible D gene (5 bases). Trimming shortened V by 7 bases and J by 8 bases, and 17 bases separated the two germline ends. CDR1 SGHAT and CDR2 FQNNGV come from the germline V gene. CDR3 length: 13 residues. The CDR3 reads CASTGLRFSGYTF. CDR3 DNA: TGTGCCAGCACGGGACTCCGGTTCTCGGGCTACACCTTC.

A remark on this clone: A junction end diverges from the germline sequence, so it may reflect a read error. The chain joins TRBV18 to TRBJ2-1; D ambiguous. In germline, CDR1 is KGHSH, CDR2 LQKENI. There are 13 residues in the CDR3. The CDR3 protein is CASSPPSNNEQFF. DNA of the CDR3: TGTGCCAGCTCACCGCCCTCCAACAATGAGCAGTTCTTC.

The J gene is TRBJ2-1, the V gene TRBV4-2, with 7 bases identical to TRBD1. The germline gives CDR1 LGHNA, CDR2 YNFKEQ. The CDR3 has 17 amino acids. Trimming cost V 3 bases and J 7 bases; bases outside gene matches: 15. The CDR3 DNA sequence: TGTGCCAGCAGCCAGAAATCGACAGGGATAGTCGGGAATGAGCAGTTCTTC. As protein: CASSQKSTGIVGNEQFF.

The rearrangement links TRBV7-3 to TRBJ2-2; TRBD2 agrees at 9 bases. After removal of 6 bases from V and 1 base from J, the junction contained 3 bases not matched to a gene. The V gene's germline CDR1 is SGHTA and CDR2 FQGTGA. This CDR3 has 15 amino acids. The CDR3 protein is CASSSSGVNTGELFF. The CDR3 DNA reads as TGTGCCAGCAGTTCTAGCGGGGTGAACACCGGGGAGCTGTTTTTT.

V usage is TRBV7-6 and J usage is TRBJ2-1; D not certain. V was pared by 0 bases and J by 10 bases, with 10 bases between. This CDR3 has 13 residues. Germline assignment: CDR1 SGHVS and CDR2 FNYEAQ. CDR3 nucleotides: TGTGCCAGCAGCTTAGCGCTGGCAGAGGAGCAGTTCTTC. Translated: CASSLALAEEQFF. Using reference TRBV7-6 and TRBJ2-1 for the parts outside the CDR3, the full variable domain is GAGVSQSPRYKVTKRGQDVALRCDPISGHVSLYWYRQALGQGPEFLTYFNYEAQQDKSGLPNDRFSAERPEGSISTLTIQRTEQRDSAMYRCASSLALAEEQFFGPGTRLTVL.

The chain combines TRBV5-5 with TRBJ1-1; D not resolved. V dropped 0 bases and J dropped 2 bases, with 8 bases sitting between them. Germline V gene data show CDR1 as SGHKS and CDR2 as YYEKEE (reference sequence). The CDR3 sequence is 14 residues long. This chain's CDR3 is CASSLAAPNTEAFF. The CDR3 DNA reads TGTGCCAGCAGCTTGGCTGCACCTAACACTGAAGCTTTCTTT.

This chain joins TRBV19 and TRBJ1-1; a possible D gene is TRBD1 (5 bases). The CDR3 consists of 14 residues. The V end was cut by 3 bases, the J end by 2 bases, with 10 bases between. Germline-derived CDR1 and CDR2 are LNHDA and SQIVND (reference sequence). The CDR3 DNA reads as TGTGCCAGTAGTATGTGGCAGGGCAACACTGAAGCTTTCTTT. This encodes CASSMWQGNTEAFF. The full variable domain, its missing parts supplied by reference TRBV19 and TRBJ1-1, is DGGITQSPKYLFRKEGQNVTLSCEQNLNHDAMYWYRQDPGQGLRLIYYSQIVNDFQKGDIAEGYSVSREKKESFPLTVTSAQKNPTAFYLCASSMWQGNTEAFFGQGTRLTVV.